Reported below is one T cell receptor (beta chain). Its antigen is as yet unknown. Via MiXCR, TCRdb re-called the 5' RACE reads, giving one row per CDR3 protein. The data contain about 360,000 distinct CDR3 sequences, around 14% of them singletons. This sample stems from a study of T-cell memory formation after mild COVID-19. Study-wide findings and caveats: Still unconfirmed is whether the second-wave clones peaking on day 37 recognized SARS-CoV-2. Balance between CD4 and CD8 was seen in clones contracting day 15 to 85, and a CD4+ lean was seen in later expanders.

The CDR3 is 15 residues long. V lost 6 bases and J 8 bases, leaving 25 bases between the germline ends. Germline V CDR1 and CDR2: DFQATT, SNEGSKA (reference sequence). The receptor's source is a man aged 18-30 years who had mild COVID-19 (a few samples of this study predate the infection). Cell type and time point are not known. The chain links TRBV20-1 to TRBJ1-2; D unresolved. Sequenced: PBMCs or a T cell subset sorted from them (not recorded which). The CDR3 here is CSATPIGIIRSGYTF. Here the CDR3 DNA reads TGCAGTGCCACCCCGATCGGGATAATTCGTTCAGGCTACACCTTC.